The rows below give T cell receptor beta chains drawn from one sample of a study of cytomegalovirus exposure and HLA in healthy donors. Using immunoSEQ multiplex PCR, the repertoire was profiled, and TCRdb retains in-frame clones only, with some absent. The sample lists some 170,000 clones, about 72% occurring once. Sequencing was done on a sample of PBMCs. These TCRs come from a human donor in good health. Both conserved end residues are part of each CDR3. The D gene is left open where the match is weak. The size of a clone is reported for some rows only, either as once, few or many, or as a class for expanded clones.

j_call,v_call,clone_size,d_call,cdr3_nt,cdr3_aa
TRBJ1-1,TRBV5-6,few,-,TGTGCCAGCAGCTACCCCACGGACACTGAAGCTTTCTTT,CASSYPTDTEAFF
TRBJ1-2,TRBV7-6,-,TRBD1,TGTGCCAGCAGCTTAGTGGGAGAACAGGGGGCGGCCGGCTACACCTTC,CASSLVGEQGAAGYTF
TRBJ1-3,TRBV30,-,-,TGTGCCTGGAAGGGGGGGGACAACTCTGGAAACACCATATATTTT,CAWKGGDNSGNTIYF
TRBJ1-5,TRBV2,-,-,TGTGCCAGCAGTGAACTCCCGTTAGGGGCTAATCAGCCCCAGCATTTT,CASSELPLGANQPQHF
TRBJ1-1,TRBV7-2,-,TRBD1,TGTGCCAGCAGCATGGACAGGCCCCAAGCTTTCTTT,CASSMDRPQAFF
TRBJ1-2,TRBV6-6,-,-,TGTGCCAGCAGCCCTGGCAGGGACTATGGCTACACCTTC,CASSPGRDYGYTF
TRBJ1-1,TRBV7-9,few,-,TGTGCCAGCAGCTTAACTACAGGGTTCGTAGACACTGAAGCTTTCTTT,CASSLTTGFVDTEAFF
TRBJ2-4,TRBV11-3,-,-,TGTGCCAGCAGCTCCGGACTTAAAAACATTCAGTACTTC,CASSSGLKNIQYF
TRBJ1-1,TRBV19,-,TRBD1,TGTGCCAGTAGTGTGACAGGGGTCGGGAACACTGAAGCTTTCTTT,CASSVTGVGNTEAFF
TRBJ1-2,TRBV19,-,-,TGTGCCAGTATCGCAGGGGAAGGATATGGCTACACCTTC,CASIAGEGYGYTF
TRBJ1-4,TRBV20-1,-,-,TGCATGGCCTTTAATGAAAAACTGTTTTTT,CMAFNEKLFF
TRBJ1-1,TRBV6-5,-,-,TGTGCCAGCAGTTCCGGGGGGGAGGAAGCTTTCTTT,CASSSGGEEAFF
TRBJ1-6,TRBV21-1,-,-,TGTGCCAGCAGCAAAGGCAGAGGAAGGCCACCCCAGCCTAGAAAAAATTCACCCCTCCACTTT,CASSKGRGRPPQPRKNSPLHF
TRBJ1-2,TRBV15,-,TRBD1,TGTGCCACCTCGGAGGGGGCTGCCTATGGCTACACCTTC,CATSEGAAYGYTF
TRBJ1-6,TRBV6-6,-,-,TGTGCCAGCGTCACAGGGAACCGGTGGTCACCCCTCCACTTT,CASVTGNRWSPLHF
TRBJ1-1,TRBV6-5,few,TRBD1,TGTGCCAGTAGGACAGGGGGGTCCACTGAAGCTTTCTTT,CASRTGGSTEAFF
TRBJ1-5,TRBV2,-,-,TGTGCCAGCTCCCTTGGGGGGGCGAATCAGCCCCAGCATTTT,CASSLGGANQPQHF
TRBJ2-3,TRBV2,-,TRBD2,TGTGCCAGCACTGAAATAGCGGGGGAGTACACAGATACGCAGTATTTT,CASTEIAGEYTDTQYF
TRBJ1-3,TRBV13,-,-,TGTGCCAGCAGCTTAGGGCAGGGGACAGGAAACACCATATATTTT,CASSLGQGTGNTIYF
TRBJ2-6,TRBV2,-,-,TGTGCCAGCACTGACTGGGAGGGGGCCAACGTCCTGACTTTC,CASTDWEGANVLTF
TRBJ2-5,TRBV29-1,-,-,TGCAGCGTTGAGGATATTTCGCGGGAGACCCAGTACTTC,CSVEDISRETQYF
TRBJ2-7,TRBV11-2,few,-,TGTGCCAGCAGCTTAGACGGTTACGAGCAGTACTTC,CASSLDGYEQYF
TRBJ2-1,TRBV5-6,-,TRBD1,TGTGCCAGCAGCATAGGGACAGGGGGCAATGAGCAGTTCTTC,CASSIGTGGNEQFF
TRBJ1-5,TRBV15,-,-,TGTGCCACCAGCCCGGCCGGGGTAAAGCCCCAGCATTTT,CATSPAGVKPQHF
TRBJ1-3,TRBV6-9,-,-,TGTGCCGGAGGATCGAACACCATATATTTT,CAGGSNTIYF
TRBJ1-2,TRBV19,-,-,TGTGCCAGTAGTTCCCCCTGGGGCGGGACCTATGGCTACACCTTC,CASSSPWGGTYGYTF
TRBJ2-5,TRBV6-5,-,TRBD1,TGTGCCAGCAGTTCCTGGACAGGGTACGAGACCCAGTACTTC,CASSSWTGYETQYF